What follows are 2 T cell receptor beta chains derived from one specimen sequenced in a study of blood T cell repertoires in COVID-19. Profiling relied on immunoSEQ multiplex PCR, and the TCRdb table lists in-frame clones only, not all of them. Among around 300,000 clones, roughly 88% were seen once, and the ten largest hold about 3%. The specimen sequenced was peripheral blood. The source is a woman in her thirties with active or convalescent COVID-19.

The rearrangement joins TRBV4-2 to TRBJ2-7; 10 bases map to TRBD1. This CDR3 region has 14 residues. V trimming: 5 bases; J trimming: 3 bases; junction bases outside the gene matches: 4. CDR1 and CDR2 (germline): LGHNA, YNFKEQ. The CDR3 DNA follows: TGTGCCAGCAGCAAGACAGGGGGCTACTACGAGCAGTACTTC. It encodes CASSKTGGYYEQYF.

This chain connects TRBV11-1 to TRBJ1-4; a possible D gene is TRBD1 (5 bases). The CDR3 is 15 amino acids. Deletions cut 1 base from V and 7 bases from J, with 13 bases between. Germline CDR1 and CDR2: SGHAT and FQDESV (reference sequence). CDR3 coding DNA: TGTGCCAGCAGCTTAGAAGCCAGGGATTCTGAAAAACTGTTTTTT. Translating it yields CASSLEARDSEKLFF.